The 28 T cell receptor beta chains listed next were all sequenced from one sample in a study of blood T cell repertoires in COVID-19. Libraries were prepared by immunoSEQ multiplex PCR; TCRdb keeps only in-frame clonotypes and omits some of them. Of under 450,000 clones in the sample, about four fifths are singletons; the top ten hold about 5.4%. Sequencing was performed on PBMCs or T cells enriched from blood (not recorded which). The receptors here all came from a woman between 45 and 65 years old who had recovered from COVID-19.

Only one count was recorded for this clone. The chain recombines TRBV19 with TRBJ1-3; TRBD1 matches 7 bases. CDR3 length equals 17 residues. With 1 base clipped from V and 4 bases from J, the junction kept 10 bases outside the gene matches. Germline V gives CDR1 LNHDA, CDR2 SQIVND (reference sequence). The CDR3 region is CASSIGLRQGSGNTIYF. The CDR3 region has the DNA TGTGCCAGTAGTATAGGGCTAAGACAGGGATCAGGAAACACCATATATTTT.

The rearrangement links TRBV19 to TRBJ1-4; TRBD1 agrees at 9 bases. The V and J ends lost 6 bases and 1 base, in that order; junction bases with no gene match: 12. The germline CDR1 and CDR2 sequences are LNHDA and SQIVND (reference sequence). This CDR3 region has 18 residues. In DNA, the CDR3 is TGTGCCAGTAGGCCTTGGGGACAGGGAGTTGGAACTAATGAAAAACTGTTTTTT. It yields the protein CASRPWGQGVGTNEKLFF.

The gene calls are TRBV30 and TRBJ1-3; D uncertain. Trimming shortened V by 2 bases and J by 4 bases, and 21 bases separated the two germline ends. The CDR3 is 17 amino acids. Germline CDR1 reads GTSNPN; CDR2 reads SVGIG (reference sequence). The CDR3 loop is CAWSLPGGPVGGNTIYF. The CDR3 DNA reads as TGTGCCTGGAGTCTCCCCGGTGGGCCCGTTGGCGGAAACACCATATATTTT.

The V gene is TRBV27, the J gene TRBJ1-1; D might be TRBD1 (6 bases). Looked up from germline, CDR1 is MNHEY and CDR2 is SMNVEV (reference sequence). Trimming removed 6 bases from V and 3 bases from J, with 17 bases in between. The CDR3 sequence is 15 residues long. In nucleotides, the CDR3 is TGTGCCAGCAGCCAAGAGATGGACAGCTACACTGAAGCTTTCTTT. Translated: CASSQEMDSYTEAFF.

The CDR3 DNA sequence: TGTGCCAGCAGTCTGGACACTAACTATGGCTACACCTTC. It codes for CASSLDTNYGYTF. This chain connects TRBV27 to TRBJ1-2; possibly TRBD1 for D (5 bases). This CDR3 has 13 residues. V gave up 5 bases and J gave up 0 bases, with 7 bases separating them. Germline V gene data show CDR1 as MNHEY and CDR2 as SMNVEV (reference sequence).

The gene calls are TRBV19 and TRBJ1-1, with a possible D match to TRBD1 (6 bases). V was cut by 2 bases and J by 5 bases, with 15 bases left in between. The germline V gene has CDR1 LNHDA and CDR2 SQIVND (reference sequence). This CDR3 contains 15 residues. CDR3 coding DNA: TGTGCCAGTAGTATACCCCCAGGGGTAGGTACTGAAGCTTTCTTT. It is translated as CASSIPPGVGTEAFF.

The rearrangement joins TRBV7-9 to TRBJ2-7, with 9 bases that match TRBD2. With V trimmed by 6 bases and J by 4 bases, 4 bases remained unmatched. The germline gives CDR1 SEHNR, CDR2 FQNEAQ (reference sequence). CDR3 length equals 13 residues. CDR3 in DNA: TGTGCCAGCAGTTCTAGCGGGGCTTACGAGCAGTACTTC. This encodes CASSSSGAYEQYF.

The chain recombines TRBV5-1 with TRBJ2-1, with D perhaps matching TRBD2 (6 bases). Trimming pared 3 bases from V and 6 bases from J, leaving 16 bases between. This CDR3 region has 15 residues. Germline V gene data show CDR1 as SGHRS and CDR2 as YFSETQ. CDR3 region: CASSSLPLTSNEQFF. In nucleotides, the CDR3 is TGCGCCAGCAGCTCCCTCCCATTGACTAGCAATGAGCAGTTCTTC.

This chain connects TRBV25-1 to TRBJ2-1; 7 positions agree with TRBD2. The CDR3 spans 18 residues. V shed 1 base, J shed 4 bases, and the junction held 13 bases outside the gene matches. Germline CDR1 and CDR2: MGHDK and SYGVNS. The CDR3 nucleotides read TGTGCCAGCAGTGAATGGGAGGGTGTGGGGTCGGGGTACAATGAGCAGTTCTTC. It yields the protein CASSEWEGVGSGYNEQFF.

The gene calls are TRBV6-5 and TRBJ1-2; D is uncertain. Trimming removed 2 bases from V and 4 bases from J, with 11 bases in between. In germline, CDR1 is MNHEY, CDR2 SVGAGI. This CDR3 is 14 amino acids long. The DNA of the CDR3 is TGTGCCAGCAGTTACGTACCAGGTCCCTATGGCTACACCTTC. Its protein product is CASSYVPGPYGYTF.

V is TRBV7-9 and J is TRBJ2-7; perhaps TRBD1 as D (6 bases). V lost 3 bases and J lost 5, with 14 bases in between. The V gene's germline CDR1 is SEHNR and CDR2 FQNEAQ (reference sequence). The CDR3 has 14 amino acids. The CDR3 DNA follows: TGTGCCAGCAGCTTGTCTGAGGGGGTTCACGAGCAGTACTTC. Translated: CASSLSEGVHEQYF.

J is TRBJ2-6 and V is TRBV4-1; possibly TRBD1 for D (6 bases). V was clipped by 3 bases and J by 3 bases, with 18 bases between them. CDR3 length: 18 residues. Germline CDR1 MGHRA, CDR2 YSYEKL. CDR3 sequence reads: CASSQSQDRFFGANVLTF. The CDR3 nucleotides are TGCGCCAGCAGCCAGTCACAAGACAGGTTCTTTGGGGCCAACGTCCTGACTTTC.

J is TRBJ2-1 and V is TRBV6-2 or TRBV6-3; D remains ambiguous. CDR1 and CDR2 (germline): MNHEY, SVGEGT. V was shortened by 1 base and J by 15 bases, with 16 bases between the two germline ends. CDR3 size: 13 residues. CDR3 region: CASSYWAGTPPFF. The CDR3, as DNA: TGTGCCAGCAGTTACTGGGCCGGAACTCCCCCGTTCTTC.

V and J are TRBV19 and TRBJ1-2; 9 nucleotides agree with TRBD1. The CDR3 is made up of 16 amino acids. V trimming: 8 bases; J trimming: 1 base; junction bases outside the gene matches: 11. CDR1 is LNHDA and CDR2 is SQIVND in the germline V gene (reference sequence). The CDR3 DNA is TGTGCCAGTCGTCACCGGGACAGGGACGGTAACTATGGCTACACCTTC. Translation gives CASRHRDRDGNYGYTF.

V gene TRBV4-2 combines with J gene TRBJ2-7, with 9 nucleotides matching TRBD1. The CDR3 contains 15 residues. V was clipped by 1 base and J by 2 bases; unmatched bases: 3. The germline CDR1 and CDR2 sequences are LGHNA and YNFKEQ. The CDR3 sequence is CASSQAGQGPYEQYF. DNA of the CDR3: TGTGCCAGCAGCCAAGCGGGACAGGGCCCCTACGAGCAGTACTTC.

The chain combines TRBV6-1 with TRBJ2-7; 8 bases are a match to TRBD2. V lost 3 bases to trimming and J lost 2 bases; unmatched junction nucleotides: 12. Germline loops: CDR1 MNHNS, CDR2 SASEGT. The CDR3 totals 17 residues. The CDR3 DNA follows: TGTGCCAGCAGTGACCCTTTTTTAGCGGGACCAACCTACGAGCAGTACTTC. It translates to CASSDPFLAGPTYEQYF.

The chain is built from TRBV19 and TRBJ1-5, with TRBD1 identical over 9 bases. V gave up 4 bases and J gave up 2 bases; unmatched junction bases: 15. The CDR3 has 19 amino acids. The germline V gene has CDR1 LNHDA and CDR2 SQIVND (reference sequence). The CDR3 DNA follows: TGTGCCAGTAGTAAACCCGCCGGTGGACAGGGGAATCGCAATCAGCCCCAGCATTTT. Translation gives CASSKPAGGQGNRNQPQHF.

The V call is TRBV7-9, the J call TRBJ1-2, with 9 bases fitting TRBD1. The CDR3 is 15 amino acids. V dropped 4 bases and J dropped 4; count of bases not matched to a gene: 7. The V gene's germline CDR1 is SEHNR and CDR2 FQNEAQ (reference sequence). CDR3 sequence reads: CASSYSGQGSYGYTF. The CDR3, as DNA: TGTGCCAGCAGCTACTCGGGACAGGGAAGCTATGGCTACACCTTC.

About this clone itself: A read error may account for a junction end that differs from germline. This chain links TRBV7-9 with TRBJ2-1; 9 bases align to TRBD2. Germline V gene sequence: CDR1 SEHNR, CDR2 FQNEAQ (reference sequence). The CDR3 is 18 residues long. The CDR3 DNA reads TGTGTCAGCAGCTCCTTAGTTTCGACTAGCGGCGATAACAATGAGCAGTTCTTC. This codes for CVSSSLVSTSGDNNEQFF.

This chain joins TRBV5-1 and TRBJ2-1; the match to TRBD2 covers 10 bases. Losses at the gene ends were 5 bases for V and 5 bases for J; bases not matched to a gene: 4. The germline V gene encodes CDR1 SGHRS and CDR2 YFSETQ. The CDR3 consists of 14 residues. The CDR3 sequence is CASRDSGRNNEQFF. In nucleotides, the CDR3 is TGCGCCAGCAGGGATAGCGGGAGGAACAATGAGCAGTTCTTC.

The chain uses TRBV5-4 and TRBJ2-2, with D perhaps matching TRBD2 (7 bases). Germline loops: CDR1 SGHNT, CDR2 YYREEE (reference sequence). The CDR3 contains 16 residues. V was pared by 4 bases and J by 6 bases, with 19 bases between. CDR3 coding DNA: TGTGCCAGCAGCCCAAACGTGGGGGGGCGGGCCGGGGAGCTGTTTTTT. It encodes CASSPNVGGRAGELFF.

The CDR3 DNA is TGTGCCAGCAGCTTCGGCAGGGCCAATCAGCCCCAGCATTTT. Translation: CASSFGRANQPQHF. The J gene is TRBJ1-5, the V gene TRBV7-2; D possibly corresponds to TRBD1 (5 bases). Trimming shortened V by 3 bases and J by 3 bases, and 9 bases separated the two germline ends. Germline V lookup: CDR1 SGHTA, CDR2 FQGNSA. This CDR3 region has 14 residues.

The CDR3 protein is CASSQDPRQGETGELFF. The CDR3 nucleotides are TGCGCCAGCAGCCAAGATCCCAGACAGGGGGAAACCGGGGAGCTGTTTTTT. V is TRBV4-1 and J is TRBJ2-2; 9 bases agree with TRBD1. V was pared by 0 bases and J by 5 bases, with 7 bases of the junction left unmatched. The CDR3 is 17 amino acids. The V gene's germline CDR1 is MGHRA and CDR2 YSYEKL.

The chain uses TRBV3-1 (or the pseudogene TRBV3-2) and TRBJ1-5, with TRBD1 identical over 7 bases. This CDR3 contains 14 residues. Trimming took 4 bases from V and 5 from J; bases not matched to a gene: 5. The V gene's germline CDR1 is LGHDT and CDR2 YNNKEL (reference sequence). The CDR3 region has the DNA TGTGCCAGCAGCCTCAGACAGGGAGATCAGCCCCAGCATTTT. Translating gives CASSLRQGDQPQHF.

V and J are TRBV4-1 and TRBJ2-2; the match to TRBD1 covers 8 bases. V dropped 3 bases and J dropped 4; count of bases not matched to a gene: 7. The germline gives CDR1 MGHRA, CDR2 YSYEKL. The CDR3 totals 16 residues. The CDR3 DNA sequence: TGCGCCAGCAGCCAGGGACGGGACAGGCGCACCGGGGAGCTGTTTTTT. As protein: CASSQGRDRRTGELFF.

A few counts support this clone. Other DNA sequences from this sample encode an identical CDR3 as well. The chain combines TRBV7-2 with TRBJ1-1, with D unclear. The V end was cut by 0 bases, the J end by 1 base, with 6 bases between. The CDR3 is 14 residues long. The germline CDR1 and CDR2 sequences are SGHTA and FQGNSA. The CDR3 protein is CASSLAPGNTEAFF. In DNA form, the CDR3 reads TGTGCCAGCAGCTTAGCTCCGGGGAACACTGAAGCTTTCTTT.

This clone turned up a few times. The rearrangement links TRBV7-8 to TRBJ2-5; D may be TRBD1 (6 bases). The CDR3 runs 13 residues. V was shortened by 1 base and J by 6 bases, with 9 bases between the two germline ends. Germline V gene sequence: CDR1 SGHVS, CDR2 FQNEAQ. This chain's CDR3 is CASSLVDRKTQYF. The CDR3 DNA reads TGTGCCAGCAGCTTAGTAGACAGGAAGACCCAGTACTTC. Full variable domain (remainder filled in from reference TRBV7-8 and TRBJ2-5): GAGVSQSPRYKVAKRGQDVALRCDPISGHVSLFWYQQALGQGPEFLTYFQNEAQLDKSGLPSDRFFAERPEGSVSTLKIQRTQQEDSAVYLCASSLVDRKTQYFGPGTRLLVL.

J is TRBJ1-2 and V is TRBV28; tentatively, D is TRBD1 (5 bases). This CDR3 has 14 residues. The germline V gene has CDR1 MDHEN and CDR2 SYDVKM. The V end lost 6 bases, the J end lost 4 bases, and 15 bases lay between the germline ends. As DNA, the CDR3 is TGTGCCAGCAGCACCGGGGGAGCGGGCTATGGCTACACCTTC. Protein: CASSTGGAGYGYTF.